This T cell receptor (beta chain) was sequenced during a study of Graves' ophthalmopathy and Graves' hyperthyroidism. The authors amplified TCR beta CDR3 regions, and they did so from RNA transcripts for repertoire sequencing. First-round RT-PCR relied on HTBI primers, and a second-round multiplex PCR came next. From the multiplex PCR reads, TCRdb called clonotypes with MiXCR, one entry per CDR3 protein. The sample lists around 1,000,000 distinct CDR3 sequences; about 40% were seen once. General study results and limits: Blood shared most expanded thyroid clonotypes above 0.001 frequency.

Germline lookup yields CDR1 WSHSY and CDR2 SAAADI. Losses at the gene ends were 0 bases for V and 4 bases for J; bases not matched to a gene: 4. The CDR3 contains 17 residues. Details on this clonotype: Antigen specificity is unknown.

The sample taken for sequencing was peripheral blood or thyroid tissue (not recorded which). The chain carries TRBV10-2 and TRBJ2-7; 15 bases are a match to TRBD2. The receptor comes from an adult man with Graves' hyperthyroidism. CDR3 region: CASSESGLAGGGYEQYF. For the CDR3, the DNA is TGCGCCAGCAGTGAGTCGGGACTAGCGGGAGGAGGGTACGAGCAGTACTTC.